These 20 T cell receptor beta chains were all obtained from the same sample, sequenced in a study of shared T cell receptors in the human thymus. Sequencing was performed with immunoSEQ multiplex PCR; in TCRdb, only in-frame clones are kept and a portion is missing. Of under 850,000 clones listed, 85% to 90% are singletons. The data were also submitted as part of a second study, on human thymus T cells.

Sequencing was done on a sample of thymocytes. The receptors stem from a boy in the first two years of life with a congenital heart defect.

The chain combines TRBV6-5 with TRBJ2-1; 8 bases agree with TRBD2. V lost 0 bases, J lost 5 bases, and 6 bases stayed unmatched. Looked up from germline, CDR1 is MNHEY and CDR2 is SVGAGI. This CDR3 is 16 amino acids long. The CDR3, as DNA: TGTGCCAGCAGTTACTCGATGTTAGCGGGAAACAATGAGCAGTTCTTC. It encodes CASSYSMLAGNNEQFF.

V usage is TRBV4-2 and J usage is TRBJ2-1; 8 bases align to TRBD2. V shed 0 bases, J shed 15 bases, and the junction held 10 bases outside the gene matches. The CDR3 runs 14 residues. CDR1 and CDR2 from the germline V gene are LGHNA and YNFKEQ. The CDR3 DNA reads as TGTGCCAGCAGCCAAGAAGGAGGCGGGAGGCGATTGTTCTTC. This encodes CASSQEGGGRRLFF.

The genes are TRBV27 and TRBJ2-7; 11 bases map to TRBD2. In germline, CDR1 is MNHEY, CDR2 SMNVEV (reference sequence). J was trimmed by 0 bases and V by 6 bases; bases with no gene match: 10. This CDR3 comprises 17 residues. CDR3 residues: CASSPLAGDPSSYEQYF. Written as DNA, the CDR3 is TGTGCCAGCAGCCCACTAGCGGGAGACCCCTCCTCCTACGAGCAGTACTTC.

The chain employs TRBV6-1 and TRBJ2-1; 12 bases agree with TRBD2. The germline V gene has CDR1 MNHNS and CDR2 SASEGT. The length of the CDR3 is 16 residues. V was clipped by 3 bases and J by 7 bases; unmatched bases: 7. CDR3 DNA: TGTGCCAGCAGTGACCTGACTAGCGGGAGAGGTAATGAGCAGTTCTTC. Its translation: CASSDLTSGRGNEQFF.

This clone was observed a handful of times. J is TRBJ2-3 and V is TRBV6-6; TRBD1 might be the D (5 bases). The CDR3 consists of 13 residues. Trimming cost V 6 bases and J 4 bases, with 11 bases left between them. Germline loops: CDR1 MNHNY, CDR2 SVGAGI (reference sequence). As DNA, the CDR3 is TGTGCCAGCAGGATACAGGTTGCAGATACGCAGTATTTT. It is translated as CASRIQVADTQYF.

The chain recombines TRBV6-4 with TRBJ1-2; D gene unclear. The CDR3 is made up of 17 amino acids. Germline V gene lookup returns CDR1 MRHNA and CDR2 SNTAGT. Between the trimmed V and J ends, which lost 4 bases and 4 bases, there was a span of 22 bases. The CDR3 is CASSATGMRESSYGYTF. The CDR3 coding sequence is TGTGCCAGCAGTGCGACCGGGATGAGAGAATCCTCCTATGGCTACACCTTC.

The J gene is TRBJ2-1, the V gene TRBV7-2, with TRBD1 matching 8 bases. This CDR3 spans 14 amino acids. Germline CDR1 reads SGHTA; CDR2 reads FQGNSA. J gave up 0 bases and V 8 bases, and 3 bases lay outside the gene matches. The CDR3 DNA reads TGTGCCAGCGCAGGGGGCCCCTCCTACAATGAGCAGTTCTTC. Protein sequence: CASAGGPSYNEQFF.

The CDR3 reads CAWSYTKQGGGTDTQYF. The CDR3 coding sequence is TGTGCCTGGAGTTACACGAAACAGGGGGGCGGCACAGATACGCAGTATTTT. The rearrangement uses TRBV30 and TRBJ2-3, with TRBD1 identical over 8 bases. The V gene end was trimmed by 2 bases and the J gene end by 1 base; junction bases not matched to a gene: 11. CDR3 length equals 17 residues. Germline V gives CDR1 GTSNPN, CDR2 SVGIG (reference sequence).

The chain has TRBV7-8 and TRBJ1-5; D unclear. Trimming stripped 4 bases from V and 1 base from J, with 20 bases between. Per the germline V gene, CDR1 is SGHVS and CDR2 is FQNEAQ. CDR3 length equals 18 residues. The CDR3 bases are TGTGCCAGCAGCTCAGAGGCATCCAAGGAGGACAGCAATCAGCCCCAGCATTTT. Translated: CASSSEASKEDSNQPQHF.

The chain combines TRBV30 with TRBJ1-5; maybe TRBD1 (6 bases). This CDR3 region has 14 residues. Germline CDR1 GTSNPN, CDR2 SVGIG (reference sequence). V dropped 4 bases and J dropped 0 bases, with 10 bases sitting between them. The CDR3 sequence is CAWTPDSSNQPQHF. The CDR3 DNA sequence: TGTGCCTGGACCCCGGACAGTAGCAATCAGCCCCAGCATTTT.

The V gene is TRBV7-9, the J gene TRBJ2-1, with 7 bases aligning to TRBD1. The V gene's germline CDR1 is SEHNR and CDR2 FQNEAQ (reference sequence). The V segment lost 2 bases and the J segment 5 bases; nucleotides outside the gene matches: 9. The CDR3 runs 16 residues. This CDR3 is CASSLPPGTDDNEQFF. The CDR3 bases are TGTGCCAGCAGCTTACCCCCCGGGACAGATGACAATGAGCAGTTCTTC.

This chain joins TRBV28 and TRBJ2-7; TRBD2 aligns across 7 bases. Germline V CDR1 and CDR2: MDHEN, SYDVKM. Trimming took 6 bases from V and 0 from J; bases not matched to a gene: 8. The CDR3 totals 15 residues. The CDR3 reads CASRSPAGTSYEQYF. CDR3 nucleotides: TGTGCCAGCAGGAGCCCAGCGGGAACCTCCTACGAGCAGTACTTC.

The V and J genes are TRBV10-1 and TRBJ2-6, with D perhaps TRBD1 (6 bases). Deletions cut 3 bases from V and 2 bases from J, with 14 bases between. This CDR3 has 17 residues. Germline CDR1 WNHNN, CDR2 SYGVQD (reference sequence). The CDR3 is CASSEQGPGTGANVLTF. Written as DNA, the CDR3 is TGCGCCAGCAGTGAACAGGGCCCCGGAACTGGGGCCAACGTCCTGACTTTC.

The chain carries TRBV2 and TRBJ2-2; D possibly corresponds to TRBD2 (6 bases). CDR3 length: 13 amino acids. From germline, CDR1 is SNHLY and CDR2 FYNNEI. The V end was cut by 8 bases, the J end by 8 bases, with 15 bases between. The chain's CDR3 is CASYSGRRGELFF. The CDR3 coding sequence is TGTGCCAGCTATAGCGGAAGAAGGGGGGAGCTGTTTTTT.

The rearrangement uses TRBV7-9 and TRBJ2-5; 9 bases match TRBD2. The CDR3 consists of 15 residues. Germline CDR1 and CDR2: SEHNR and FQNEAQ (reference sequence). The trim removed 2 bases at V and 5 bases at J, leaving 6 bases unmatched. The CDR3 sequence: CASSLLLAGPETQYF. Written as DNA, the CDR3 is TGTGCCAGCAGCTTACTCCTAGCGGGACCCGAGACCCAGTACTTC.

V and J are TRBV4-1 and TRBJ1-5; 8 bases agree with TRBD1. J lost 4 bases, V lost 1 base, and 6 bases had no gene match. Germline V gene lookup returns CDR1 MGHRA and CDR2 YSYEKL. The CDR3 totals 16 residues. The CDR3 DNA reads TGCGCCAGCAGCCAAGGCCTGACAGGGGCTAATCAGCCCCAGCATTTT. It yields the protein CASSQGLTGANQPQHF.

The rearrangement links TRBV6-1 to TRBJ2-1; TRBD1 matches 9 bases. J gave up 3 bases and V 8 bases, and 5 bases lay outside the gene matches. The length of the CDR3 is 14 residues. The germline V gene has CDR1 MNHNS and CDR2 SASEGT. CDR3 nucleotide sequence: TGTGCCAGCCCCGGGACAGGGTACTACAATGAGCAGTTCTTC. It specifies CASPGTGYYNEQFF.

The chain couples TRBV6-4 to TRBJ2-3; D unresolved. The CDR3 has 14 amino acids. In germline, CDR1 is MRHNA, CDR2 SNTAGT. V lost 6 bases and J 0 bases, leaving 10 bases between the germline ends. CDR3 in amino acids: CASRKQPSTDTQYF. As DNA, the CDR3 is TGTGCCAGCAGGAAACAGCCTAGCACAGATACGCAGTATTTT.

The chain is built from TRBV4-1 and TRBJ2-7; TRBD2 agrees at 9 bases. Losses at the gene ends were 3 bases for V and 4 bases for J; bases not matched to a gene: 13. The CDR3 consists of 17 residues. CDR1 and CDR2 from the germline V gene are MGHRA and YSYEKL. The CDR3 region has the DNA TGCGCCAGCAGCCAGGGCACCGGGAGCGGGAGGCAATACGAGCAGTACTTC. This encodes CASSQGTGSGRQYEQYF.

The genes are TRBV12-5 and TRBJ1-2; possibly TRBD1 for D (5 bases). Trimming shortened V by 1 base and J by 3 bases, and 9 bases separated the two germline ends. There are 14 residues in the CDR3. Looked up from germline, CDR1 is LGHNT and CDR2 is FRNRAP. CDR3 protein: CASGLDRCYYGYTF. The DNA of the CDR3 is TGTGCTAGTGGTTTGGACAGGTGTTACTATGGCTACACCTTC.